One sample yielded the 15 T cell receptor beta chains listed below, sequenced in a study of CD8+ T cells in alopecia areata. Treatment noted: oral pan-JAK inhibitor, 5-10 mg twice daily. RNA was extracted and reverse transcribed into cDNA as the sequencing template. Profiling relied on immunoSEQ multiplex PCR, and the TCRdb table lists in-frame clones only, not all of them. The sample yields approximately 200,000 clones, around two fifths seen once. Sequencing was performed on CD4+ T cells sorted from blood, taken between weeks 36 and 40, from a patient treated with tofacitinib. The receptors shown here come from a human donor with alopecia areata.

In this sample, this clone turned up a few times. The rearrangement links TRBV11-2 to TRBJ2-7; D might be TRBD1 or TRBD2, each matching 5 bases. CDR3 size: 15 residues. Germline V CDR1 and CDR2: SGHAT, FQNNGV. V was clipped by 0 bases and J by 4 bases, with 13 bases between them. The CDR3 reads CASSLDAAGTYEQYF. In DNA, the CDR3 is TGTGCCAGCAGCTTAGATGCGGCAGGGACGTACGAGCAGTACTTC.

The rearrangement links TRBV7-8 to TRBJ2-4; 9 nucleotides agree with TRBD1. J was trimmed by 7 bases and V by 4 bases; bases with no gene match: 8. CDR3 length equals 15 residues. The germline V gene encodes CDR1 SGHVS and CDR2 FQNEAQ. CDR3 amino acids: CASSSRDRESNIQYF. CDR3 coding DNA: TGTGCCAGCAGCTCCCGGGACAGGGAATCGAACATTCAGTACTTC.

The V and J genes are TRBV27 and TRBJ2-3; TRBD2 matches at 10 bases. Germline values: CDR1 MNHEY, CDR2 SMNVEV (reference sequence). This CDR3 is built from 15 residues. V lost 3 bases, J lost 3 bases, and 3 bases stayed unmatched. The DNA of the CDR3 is TGTGCCAGCAGTTTTGGACTAGCGGCGACAGATACGCAGTATTTT. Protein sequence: CASSFGLAATDTQYF.

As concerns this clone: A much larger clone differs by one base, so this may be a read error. The CDR3 sequence is CASGVSYEQYF. The CDR3 DNA reads as TGTGCCAGCGGGGTCTCCTACGAGCAGTACTTC. The J gene is TRBJ2-7, the V gene TRBV13; D remains unclear. Between the trimmed V and J ends, which lost 8 bases and 0 bases, there was a span of 5 bases. The CDR3 loop spans 11 amino acids. Germline lookup yields CDR1 PRHDT and CDR2 FYEKMQ (reference sequence).

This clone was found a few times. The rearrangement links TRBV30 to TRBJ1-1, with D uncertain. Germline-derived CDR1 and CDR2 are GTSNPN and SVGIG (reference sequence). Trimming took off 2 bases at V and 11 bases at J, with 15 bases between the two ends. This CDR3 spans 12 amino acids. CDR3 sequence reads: CAWSPSGNDAFF. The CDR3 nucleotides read TGTGCCTGGAGTCCATCCGGGAACGACGCTTTCTTT.

The CDR3 sequence: CAWSEQPNYGYTF. Here the CDR3 DNA reads TGTGCCTGGAGTGAACAACCAAACTATGGCTACACCTTC. This sequence joins TRBV30 and TRBJ1-2; D is unresolved. Germline V gives CDR1 GTSNPN, CDR2 SVGIG (reference sequence). The CDR3 is 13 residues long. Trimming removed 1 base at V and 2 bases at J, with 8 bases between.

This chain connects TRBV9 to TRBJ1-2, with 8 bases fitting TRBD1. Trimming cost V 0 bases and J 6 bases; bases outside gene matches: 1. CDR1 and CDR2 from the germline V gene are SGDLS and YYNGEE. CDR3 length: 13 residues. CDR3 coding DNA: TGTGCCAGCAGCGTAGGGACAGGGAATGGCTACACCTTC. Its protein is CASSVGTGNGYTF.

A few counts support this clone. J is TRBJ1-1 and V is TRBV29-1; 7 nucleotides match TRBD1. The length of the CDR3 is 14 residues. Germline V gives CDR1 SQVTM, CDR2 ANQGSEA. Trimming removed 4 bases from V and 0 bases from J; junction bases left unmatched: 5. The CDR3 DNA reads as TGCAGCGTTGTCCCTACAGGGGTGAACACTGAAGCTTTCTTT. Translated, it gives CSVVPTGVNTEAFF. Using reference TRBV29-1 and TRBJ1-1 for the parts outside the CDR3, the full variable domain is SAVISQKPSRDICQRGTSLTIQCQVDSQVTMMFWYRQQPGQSLTLIATANQGSEATYESGFVIDKFPISRPNLTFSTLTVSNMSPEDSSIYLCSVVPTGVNTEAFFGQGTRLTVV.

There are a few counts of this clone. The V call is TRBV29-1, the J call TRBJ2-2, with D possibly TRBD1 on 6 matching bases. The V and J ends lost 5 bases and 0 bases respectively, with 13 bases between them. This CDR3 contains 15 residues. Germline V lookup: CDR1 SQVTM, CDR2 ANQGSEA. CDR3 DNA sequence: TGCAGCGTTTGGCAACAGGGTGCGAACACCGGGGAGCTGTTTTTT. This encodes CSVWQQGANTGELFF.

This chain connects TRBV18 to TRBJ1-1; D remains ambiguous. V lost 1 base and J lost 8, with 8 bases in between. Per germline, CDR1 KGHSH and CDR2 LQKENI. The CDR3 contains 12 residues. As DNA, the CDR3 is TGTGCCAGCTCACCACAGGAACGAGAAGCTTTCTTT. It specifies CASSPQEREAFF.

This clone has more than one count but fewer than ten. In DNA form, the CDR3 reads TGCGCCAGCGCCTACTCTGGTTACAATGAGCAGTTCTTC. The encoded protein is CASAYSGYNEQFF. The chain has TRBV5-1 and TRBJ2-1, with D unresolved. Germline loops: CDR1 SGHRS, CDR2 YFSETQ. V dropped 7 bases and J dropped 4 bases, with 12 bases sitting between them. This CDR3 is 13 amino acids long.

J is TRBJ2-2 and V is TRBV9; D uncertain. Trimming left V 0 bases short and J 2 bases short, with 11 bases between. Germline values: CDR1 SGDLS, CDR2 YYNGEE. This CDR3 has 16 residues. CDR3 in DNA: TGTGCCAGCAGCGTAGTTGCCGGATTAAACACCGGGGAGCTGTTTTTT. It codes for CASSVVAGLNTGELFF.

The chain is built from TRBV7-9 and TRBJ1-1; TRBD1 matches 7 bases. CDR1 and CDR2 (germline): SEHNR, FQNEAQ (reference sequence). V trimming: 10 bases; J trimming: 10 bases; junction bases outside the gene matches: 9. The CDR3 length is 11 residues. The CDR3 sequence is CAITGDPGAFF. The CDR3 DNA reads TGTGCCATTACAGGGGACCCTGGAGCTTTCTTT.

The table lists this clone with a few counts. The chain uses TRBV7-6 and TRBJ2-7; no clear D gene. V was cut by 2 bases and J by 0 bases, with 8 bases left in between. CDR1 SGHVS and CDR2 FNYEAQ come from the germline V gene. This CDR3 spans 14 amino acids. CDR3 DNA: TGTGCCAGCAGCTTACTCGCGAGCTCCTACGAGCAGTACTTC. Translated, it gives CASSLLASSYEQYF.

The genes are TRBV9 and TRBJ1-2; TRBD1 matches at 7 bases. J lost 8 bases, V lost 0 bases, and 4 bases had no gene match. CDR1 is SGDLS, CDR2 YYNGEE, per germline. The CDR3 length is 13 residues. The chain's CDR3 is CASSVGTGSGYTF. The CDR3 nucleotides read TGTGCCAGCAGCGTAGGGACAGGTAGCGGCTACACCTTC.